The rows below give T cell receptor beta chains drawn from one sample of a study of CD8 T cells in ankylosing spondylitis. TCRdb ran MiXCR on the 5' RACE reads and lists one entry per CDR3 protein. The sample lists 470,000 or so distinct CDR3 sequences; 20% to 30% were seen once. The sample taken for sequencing was blood, either unsorted or a sorted T cell fraction (not recorded which). The source of these receptors is a male donor with ankylosing spondylitis. CDR3s include the opening cysteine and the closing phenylalanine or tryptophan. Fields, in order: clone size, D gene, J gene, V gene, CDR3 protein, CDR3 DNA. D genes are given only for firm matches. A clone size is listed for some rows: how often the clone was seen (once, few, many), or a class if it is expanded.

>NA|TRBD2|TRBJ2-5|TRBV3-1
CASRPPGLAGETQYF
TGTGCCAGCAGACCTCCAGGACTAGCAGGAGAGACCCAGTACTTC
>NA|NA|TRBJ1-4|TRBV11-3
CASSVDGSSKLFF
TGTGCCAGCAGCGTAGACGGGAGTTCAAAACTGTTTTTT
>NA|NA|TRBJ2-3|TRBV10-3
CAISPGTTSSTDTQYF
TGTGCCATCAGTCCCGGGACCACGTCAAGCACAGATACGCAGTATTTT
>NA|NA|TRBJ1-1|TRBV7-2
CASSLAQGQAFF
TGTGCCAGCAGCTTAGCCCAAGGCCAAGCTTTCTTT
>NA|TRBD1|TRBJ2-1|TRBV13
CASSYIRDRGRQLSSSYNEQFF
TGTGCCAGCAGCTATATTAGGGACAGGGGGCGGCAACTATCGAGCTCCTACAATGAGCAGTTCTTC
>NA|TRBD1|TRBJ2-4|TRBV11-2
CASSLEGTGEDIQYF
TGTGCCAGCAGCTTAGAGGGGACAGGGGAGGACATTCAGTACTTC
>NA|NA|TRBJ2-1|TRBV18
CASSPPRIPTNEQFF
TGTGCCAGCTCACCACCCCGGATACCGACCAATGAGCAGTTCTTC
>few|TRBD1|TRBJ2-5|TRBV7-6
CASSLVTGGWETQYF
TGTGCCAGCAGCTTAGTCACAGGGGGTTGGGAGACCCAGTACTTC
>NA|NA|TRBJ2-7|TRBV20-1
CSASGAGRSYEQYF
TGCAGTGCTAGTGGCGCGGGGAGGTCCTACGAGCAGTACTTC
>NA|NA|TRBJ1-5|TRBV29-1
CSVGGGGQPQHF
TGCAGCGTTGGGGGAGGGGGTCAGCCCCAGCATTTT
>few|TRBD1|TRBJ2-3|TRBV12-3/TRBV12-4
CASSLGTGNTDTQYF
TGTGCCAGCAGTTTGGGGACAGGGAACACAGATACGCAGTATTTT
>few|NA|TRBJ1-6|TRBV3-1
CASSQEKKGMGNSPLHF
TGTGCCAGCAGCCAAGAGAAGAAGGGTATGGGTAATTCACCCCTCCACTTT
>NA|NA|TRBJ2-2|TRBV4-2
CASSVGRPGTGELFF
TGTGCCAGCAGTGTCGGGAGACCAGGGACCGGGGAGCTGTTTTTT
>NA|NA|TRBJ1-1|TRBV12-3/TRBV12-4
CASTHPGGAFF
TGTGCCAGCACCCACCCAGGCGGAGCTTTCTTT
>few|TRBD2|TRBJ2-1|TRBV12-3/TRBV12-4
CASSPRRLAGALREQFF
TGTGCCAGCAGTCCTCGTAGGTTAGCGGGAGCCCTTAGGGAGCAGTTCTTC
>NA|NA|TRBJ1-5|TRBV20-1
CSAPGTYGGPQHF
TGCAGTGCTCCCGGGACTTACGGCGGGCCCCAGCATTTT
>NA|TRBD2|TRBJ2-2|TRBV7-2
CAGKLAGGRNTGELFF
TGTGCCGGAAAGTTAGCGGGAGGGAGGAACACCGGGGAGCTGTTTTTT
>NA|NA|TRBJ2-1|TRBV19
CASSMVGFREQFF
TGTGCCAGTAGTATGGTTGGTTTCAGGGAGCAGTTCTTC
>NA|TRBD1|TRBJ2-1|TRBV29-1
CSAESGTVSYNEQFF
TGCAGCGCAGAATCCGGGACAGTCTCCTACAATGAGCAGTTCTTC
>few|TRBD2|TRBJ2-7|TRBV27
CASSRGRAGLAVYEQYF
TGTGCCAGCAGCCGGGGTAGGGCGGGACTAGCCGTCTACGAGCAGTACTTC
>few|NA|TRBJ2-1|TRBV3-1
CASSQDSTSYNEQFF
TGTGCCAGCAGCCAAGACAGCACCTCCTACAATGAGCAGTTCTTC
>few|NA|TRBJ2-3|TRBV29-1
CSVLASGSSTDTQYF
TGCAGCGTTCTAGCCAGCGGGTCTAGCACAGATACGCAGTATTTT
>few|NA|TRBJ1-2|TRBV5-1
CASSLATGPQDGYTF
TGCGCCAGCAGCTTGGCAACCGGGCCGCAGGACGGCTACACCTTC
>NA|NA|TRBJ1-5|TRBV7-9
CASSRAGSSKDQPQHF
TGTGCCAGCAGCAGGGCCGGGTCTTCGAAGGATCAGCCCCAGCATTTT
>few|TRBD1|TRBJ1-3|TRBV4-2
CASSQTGEGSGNTIYF
TGTGCCAGCAGCCAAACAGGGGAAGGCTCTGGAAACACCATATATTTT
>few|TRBD2|TRBJ2-3|TRBV11-3
CASSLGGRAGTDTQYF
TGTGCCAGCAGCTTAGGCGGGAGGGCTGGCACAGATACGCAGTATTTT
>NA|TRBD1|TRBJ1-2|TRBV7-2
CASSLIRGQGGYTF
TGTGCCAGCAGCTTAATCAGGGGGCAAGGTGGCTACACCTTC
>NA|NA|TRBJ1-2|TRBV20-1
CSARERGIDYGYTF
TGCAGTGCTAGAGAGAGGGGGATAGACTATGGCTACACCTTC
>NA|TRBD1|TRBJ1-1|TRBV20-1
CSARQGQGAYAFF
TGCAGTGCTAGACAAGGACAGGGGGCTTACGCTTTCTTT
>NA|NA|TRBJ2-1|TRBV10-1
CASSESPTETTRFF
TGCGCCAGCAGTGAGTCTCCTACGGAGACCACTAGATTCTTC
>NA|NA|TRBJ2-1|TRBV7-9
CASSLSKASSYNEQFF
TGTGCCAGCAGCCTCTCCAAGGCGAGCTCCTACAATGAGCAGTTCTTC
>once|NA|TRBJ2-6|TRBV3-1
CASRYRAGANVLTF
TGTGCCAGCAGGTACAGGGCTGGGGCCAACGTCCTGACTTTC
>NA|NA|TRBJ1-2|TRBV4-2
CASSSNQAGYYGYTF
TGTGCCAGCAGCTCGAACCAGGCAGGGTACTATGGCTACACCTTC
>many|TRBD1|TRBJ1-1|TRBV12-3/TRBV12-4
CASTLAGTGETEAFF
TGTGCCAGCACCCTGGCCGGGACAGGCGAGACTGAAGCTTTCTTT
>once|TRBD1|TRBJ1-6|TRBV20-1
CSATKSGTGNSPLHF
TGCAGTGCTACTAAATCCGGGACAGGGAATTCACCCCTCCACTTT
>few|TRBD1|TRBJ1-5|TRBV5-1
CASSLGIGGMNQPQHF
TGCGCCAGCAGCTTGGGGATAGGGGGCATGAATCAGCCCCAGCATTTT
>NA|TRBD2|TRBJ2-5|TRBV2
CASRPGAGGQETQYF
TGTGCCAGCAGGCCTGGCGCGGGAGGGCAAGAGACCCAGTACTTC
>few|NA|TRBJ2-3|TRBV27
CASSLAGRGTQYF
TGTGCCAGCAGTTTAGCTGGCCGGGGTACGCAGTATTTT
>NA|TRBD1|TRBJ2-3|TRBV27
CASSLPPQGTDTQYF
TGTGCCAGCAGTTTACCTCCACAGGGGACAGATACGCAGTATTTT
>few|TRBD1|TRBJ2-3|TRBV14
CASSPTMGQSPYTQYF
TGTGCCAGCAGCCCAACCATGGGACAGTCGCCTTATACGCAGTATTTT
>few|NA|TRBJ2-5|TRBV24-1
CATSDAPGHGETQYF
TGTGCCACCAGTGATGCTCCGGGACACGGAGAGACCCAGTACTTC
>NA|NA|TRBJ2-5|TRBV20-1
CSARDMETQYF
TGCAGTGCTAGAGATATGGAGACCCAGTACTTC
>NA|NA|TRBJ1-1|TRBV7-9
CASSLPFTEAFF
TGTGCCAGCAGCTTACCTTTCACTGAAGCTTTCTTT
>few|TRBD2|TRBJ2-2|TRBV12-3/TRBV12-4
CASKSGSWTGELFF
TGTGCCAGCAAGAGCGGGAGTTGGACCGGGGAGCTGTTTTTT
>few|NA|TRBJ2-1|TRBV5-1
CASSLVTLKNEQFF
TGCGCCAGCAGCTTGGTTACGTTAAAGAATGAGCAGTTCTTC
>NA|TRBD2|TRBJ2-1|TRBV12-3/TRBV12-4
CASSSASGAHNEQFF
TGTGCCAGCAGTTCCGCTAGCGGGGCCCACAATGAGCAGTTCTTC
>NA|NA|TRBJ2-5|TRBV12-3/TRBV12-4
CASSFSEATVQYF
TGTGCCAGCAGTTTTAGTGAGGCGACCGTCCAGTACTTC
>few|TRBD2|TRBJ2-1|TRBV5-6
CASSLGLAIDEQFF
TGTGCCAGCAGCTTGGGACTAGCGATCGATGAGCAGTTCTTC
>few|TRBD1|TRBJ2-5|TRBV20-1
CSASGQGLETQYF
TGCAGTGCTAGTGGACAGGGGCTAGAGACCCAGTACTTC
>many|NA|TRBJ2-3|TRBV24-1
CATSPQGDGTDTQYF
TGTGCCACCAGTCCCCAAGGGGATGGCACAGATACGCAGTATTTT
>NA|NA|TRBJ1-5|TRBV18
CASSPNRNQPQHF
TGTGCCAGCTCACCTAACAGGAATCAGCCCCAGCATTTT
>NA|NA|TRBJ2-1|TRBV6-2/TRBV6-3
CASSYLTDNEQFF
TGTGCCAGCAGTTACCTGACTGACAATGAGCAGTTCTTC
>NA|TRBD2|TRBJ2-7|TRBV7-2
CASSATSGVSYEQYF
TGTGCCAGCAGCGCAACTAGCGGGGTCTCCTACGAGCAGTACTTC
>few|NA|TRBJ1-1|TRBV10-3
CAISGRLNTEAFF
TGTGCCATCAGTGGCCGACTGAACACTGAAGCTTTCTTT
>few|TRBD1|TRBJ2-7|TRBV3-1
CASSPGQGNYEQYF
TGTGCCAGCAGCCCGGGACAGGGAAACTACGAGCAGTACTTC
>NA|TRBD2|TRBJ2-3|TRBV28
CASSLAESTDTQYF
TGTGCCAGCAGTCTAGCGGAGTCCACAGATACGCAGTATTTT
>many|TRBD2|TRBJ2-1|TRBV20-1
CSARHDLAERGRSYNEQFF
TGCAGTGCTAGACACGATCTAGCGGAGAGGGGCCGCTCCTACAATGAGCAGTTCTTC
>few|TRBD1|TRBJ1-1|TRBV7-8
CASSLWEADRAEAFF
TGTGCCAGCAGCTTATGGGAAGCGGACAGGGCAGAAGCTTTCTTT
>few|NA|TRBJ2-2|TRBV29-1
CSVGGASGELFF
TGCAGCGTTGGAGGTGCGTCCGGGGAGCTGTTTTTT
>NA|NA|TRBJ2-3|TRBV4-2
CASSHQPPGAGTDTQYF
TGTGCCAGCAGCCATCAGCCCCCAGGTGCGGGCACAGATACGCAGTATTTT